This T cell receptor (beta chain) was recorded in a study of OX40 agonist ivuxolimab in advanced cancers. Libraries were prepared by immunoSEQ multiplex PCR; TCRdb keeps only in-frame clonotypes and omits some of them. The sample has under 25,000 clones, 85% to 90% seen once; the top ten hold about a sixth. This clone has only one observation. The V gene's germline CDR1 is SGHRS and CDR2 YFSETQ. The CDR3 has 14 amino acids. The V and J ends lost 3 bases and 2 bases respectively, with 12 bases between them. Sequenced here: CD4+ or CD8+ T cells sorted from blood, sampled in a trial of the OX40 agonist ivuxolimab. The sequence derives from an adult with an advanced solid tumor such as melanoma, head and neck, liver or kidney cancer. The rearrangement joins TRBV5-1 to TRBJ2-7; perhaps TRBD1 as D (6 bases). This chain's CDR3 is CASSSTGSTYEQYF. The CDR3 nucleotides read TGCGCCAGCAGCTCGACAGGTAGCACCTACGAGCAGTACTTC.